This TCR beta chain was documented in a study of T cell repertoires in cytomegalovirus infection. V shed 7 bases, J shed 0 bases, and the junction held 13 bases outside the gene matches. The CDR3 length is 18 residues. In germline, CDR1 is MNHNS, CDR2 SASEGT. Concerning this clonotype: The target antigen is unknown.

TCRdb independently ran MiXCR on the reads; one entry per CDR3 protein. The table records some 110,000 distinct CDR3 sequences, 10% of them present only once. V usage is TRBV6-1 and J usage is TRBJ2-1; 9 bases match TRBD1. Sequences were obtained from PBMCs, sequenced either directly or after in vitro stimulation (not recorded which). The clonotype was recovered from a human donor in good health (CMV status not recorded). Some clones in this sample may be carry-over from other donors' samples. CDR3: CASNYRGQELSSYNEQFF. In DNA form, the CDR3 reads TGTGCCAGCAATTACAGGGGGCAGGAACTAAGCTCCTACAATGAGCAGTTCTTC.